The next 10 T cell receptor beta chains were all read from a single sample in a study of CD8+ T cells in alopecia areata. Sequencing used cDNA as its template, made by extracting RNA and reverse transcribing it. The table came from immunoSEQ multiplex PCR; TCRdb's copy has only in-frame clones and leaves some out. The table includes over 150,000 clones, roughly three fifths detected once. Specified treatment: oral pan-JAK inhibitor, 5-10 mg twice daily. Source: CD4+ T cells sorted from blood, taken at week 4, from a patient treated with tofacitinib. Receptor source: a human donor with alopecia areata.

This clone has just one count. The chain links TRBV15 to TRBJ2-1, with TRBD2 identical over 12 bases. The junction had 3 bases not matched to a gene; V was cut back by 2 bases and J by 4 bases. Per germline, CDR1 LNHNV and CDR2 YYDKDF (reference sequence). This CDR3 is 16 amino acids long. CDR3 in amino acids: CATSRRTSGIYNEQFF. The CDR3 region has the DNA TGTGCCACCAGCAGAAGGACTAGCGGGATATACAATGAGCAGTTCTTC.

The CDR3 reads CASSVGLLSGANVLTF. In DNA, the CDR3 is TGCGCCAGCAGCGTCGGACTACTCTCTGGGGCCAACGTCCTGACTTTC. The chain has TRBV5-1 and TRBJ2-6, with D tentatively TRBD2 (6 bases). Trimming stripped 4 bases from V and 0 bases from J, with 11 bases between. CDR3 length: 16 amino acids. The germline V gene has CDR1 SGHRS and CDR2 YFSETQ.

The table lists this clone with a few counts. In DNA form, the CDR3 reads TGTGCCTGGAGCGCCGGGCACCCGGATACGCAGTATTTT. It is translated as CAWSAGHPDTQYF. The chain has TRBV30 and TRBJ2-3; D remains ambiguous. The CDR3 is made up of 13 amino acids. V was shortened by 3 bases and J by 6 bases, with 13 bases between the two germline ends. Germline values: CDR1 GTSNPN, CDR2 SVGIG (reference sequence).

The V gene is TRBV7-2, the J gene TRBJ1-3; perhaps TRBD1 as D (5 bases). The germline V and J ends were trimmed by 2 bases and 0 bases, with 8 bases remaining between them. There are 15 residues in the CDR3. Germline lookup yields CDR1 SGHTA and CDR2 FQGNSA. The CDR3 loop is CASSLQGHSGNTIYF. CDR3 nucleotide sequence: TGTGCCAGCAGCTTACAGGGCCACTCTGGAAACACCATATATTTT.

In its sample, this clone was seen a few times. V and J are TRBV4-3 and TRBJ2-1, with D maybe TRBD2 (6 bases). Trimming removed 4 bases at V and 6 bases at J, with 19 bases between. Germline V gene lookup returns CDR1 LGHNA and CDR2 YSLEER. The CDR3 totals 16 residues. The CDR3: CASSPRSGGGRNEQFF. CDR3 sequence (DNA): TGCGCCAGCAGCCCGAGGTCGGGCGGAGGGCGCAATGAGCAGTTCTTC.

DNA of the CDR3: TGTGCCTGGAGTGTTCATTCTAGCGGGAGGGAGACCCAGTACTTC. Translating gives CAWSVHSSGRETQYF. The rearrangement uses TRBV30 and TRBJ2-5; 11 bases map to TRBD2. Losses at the gene ends were 0 bases for V and 5 bases for J; bases not matched to a gene: 5. The germline V gene has CDR1 GTSNPN and CDR2 SVGIG (reference sequence). The CDR3 runs 15 residues.

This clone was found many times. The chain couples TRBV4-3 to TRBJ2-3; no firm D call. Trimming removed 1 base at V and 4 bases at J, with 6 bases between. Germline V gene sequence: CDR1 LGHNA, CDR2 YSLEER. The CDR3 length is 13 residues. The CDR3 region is CASSQAGPDTQYF. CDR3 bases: TGCGCCAGCAGCCAAGCAGGCCCAGATACGCAGTATTTT.

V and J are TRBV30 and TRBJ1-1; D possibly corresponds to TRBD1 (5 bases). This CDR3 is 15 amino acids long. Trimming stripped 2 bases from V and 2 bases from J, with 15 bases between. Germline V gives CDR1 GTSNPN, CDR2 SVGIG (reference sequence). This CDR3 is CAWSMKGSPNTEAFF. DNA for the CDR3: TGTGCCTGGAGTATGAAGGGGAGTCCTAACACTGAAGCTTTCTTT.

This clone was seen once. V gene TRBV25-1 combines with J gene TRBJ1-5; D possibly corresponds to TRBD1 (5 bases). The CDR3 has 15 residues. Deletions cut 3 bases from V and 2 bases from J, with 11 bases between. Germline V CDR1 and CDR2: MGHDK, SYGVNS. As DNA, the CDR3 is TGTGCCAGCAGTGACGGGCAGGGTGGCAATCAGCCCCAGCATTTT. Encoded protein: CASSDGQGGNQPQHF.

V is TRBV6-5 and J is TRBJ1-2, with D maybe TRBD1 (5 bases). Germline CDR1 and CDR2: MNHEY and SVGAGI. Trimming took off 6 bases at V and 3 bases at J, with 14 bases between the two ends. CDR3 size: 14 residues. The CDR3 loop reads CASRWGRNYYGYTF. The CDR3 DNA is TGTGCCAGCAGGTGGGGACGGAACTACTATGGCTACACCTTC.